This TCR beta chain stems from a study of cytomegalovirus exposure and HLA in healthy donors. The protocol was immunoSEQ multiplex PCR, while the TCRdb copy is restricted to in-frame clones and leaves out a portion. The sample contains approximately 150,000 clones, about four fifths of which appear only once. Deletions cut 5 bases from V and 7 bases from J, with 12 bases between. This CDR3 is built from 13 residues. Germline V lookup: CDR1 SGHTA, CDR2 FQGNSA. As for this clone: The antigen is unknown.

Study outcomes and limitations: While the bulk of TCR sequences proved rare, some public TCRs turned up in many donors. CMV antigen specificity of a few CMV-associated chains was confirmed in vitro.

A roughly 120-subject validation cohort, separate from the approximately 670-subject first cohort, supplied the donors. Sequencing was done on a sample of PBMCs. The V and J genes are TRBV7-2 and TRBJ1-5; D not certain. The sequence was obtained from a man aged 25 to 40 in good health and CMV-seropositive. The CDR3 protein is CASSGQADQPQHF. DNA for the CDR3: TGTGCCAGCAGCGGTCAGGCTGACCAGCCCCAGCATTTT.